This T cell receptor (beta chain) is drawn from a study of blood T cell repertoires in COVID-19. Per the original methods: Reference gene primer amplification yielded estimated nucleated cell counts. The table came from immunoSEQ multiplex PCR; TCRdb's copy has only in-frame clones and leaves some out. V and J calls and clone size are those listed in that table; D and trimming were worked out from the DNA. The sample contains about 160,000 clones, 82% of which appear only once. V lost 5 bases and J 4 bases, leaving 14 bases between the germline ends. This CDR3 has 15 residues. CDR1 and CDR2 (germline): SGHVS, FQNEAQ. Living in 24 US areas, the participants were between roughly 18 and 90 years of age. Grouping used clinical history reported by participants in a survey and questionnaire.

The clonotype originates from a man aged 60-69 years who had recovered from COVID-19. The rearrangement uses TRBV7-8 and TRBJ2-2; a weak D match, TRBD1 (6 bases). The sequenced sample was PBMCs or T cells enriched from blood (not recorded which). The CDR3, as DNA: TGTGCCAGCAGCCGAGAGGGGGACCTCACCGGGGAGCTGTTTTTT. Translating it yields CASSREGDLTGELFF.